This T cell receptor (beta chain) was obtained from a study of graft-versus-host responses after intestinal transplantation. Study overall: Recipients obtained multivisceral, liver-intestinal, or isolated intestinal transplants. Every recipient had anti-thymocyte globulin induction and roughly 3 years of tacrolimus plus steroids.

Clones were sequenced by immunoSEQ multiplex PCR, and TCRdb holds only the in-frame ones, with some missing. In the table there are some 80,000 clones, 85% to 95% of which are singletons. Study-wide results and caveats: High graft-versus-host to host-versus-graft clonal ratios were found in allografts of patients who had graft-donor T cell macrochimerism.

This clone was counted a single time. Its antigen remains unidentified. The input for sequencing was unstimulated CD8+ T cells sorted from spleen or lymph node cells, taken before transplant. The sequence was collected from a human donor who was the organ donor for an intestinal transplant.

The CDR3 loop is CASSPQGLDNEQFF. In DNA form, the CDR3 reads TGTGCCAGCAGCCCCCAGGGATTGGACAATGAGCAGTTCTTC. The rearrangement joins TRBV11-3 to TRBJ2-1, with a possible D match to TRBD1 (5 bases). V lost 5 bases to trimming and J lost 5 bases, with 13 bases between them. CDR1 SGHNT and CDR2 YENEEA come from the germline V gene. The CDR3 has 14 residues.